Each of the 19 T cell receptor beta chains below was sequenced from the same sample in a study of OX40 agonist ivuxolimab in advanced cancers. Clones were read by immunoSEQ multiplex PCR, and TCRdb kept only the in-frame ones, dropping some. Found here are about 81,000 clones, about 92% of them singletons; the top ten hold approximately 14%. The specimen comprised CD4+ or CD8+ T cells sorted from blood, sampled in a trial of the OX40 agonist ivuxolimab. These receptor sequences come from an adult with an advanced solid tumor such as melanoma, head and neck, liver or kidney cancer.

This clone turned up a few times. The V gene is TRBV4-1, the J gene TRBJ1-1; D uncertain. Trimming removed 0 bases at V and 5 bases at J, with 4 bases between. CDR1 is MGHRA and CDR2 is YSYEKL in the germline V gene. CDR3 size: 12 residues. CDR3 sequence reads: CASSQDFTEAFF. As DNA, the CDR3 is TGCGCCAGCAGCCAAGATTTTACTGAAGCTTTCTTT.

The V call is TRBV27, the J call TRBJ2-3, with D perhaps TRBD2 (5 bases). Trimming stripped 10 bases from V and 2 bases from J, with 19 bases between. The CDR3 extends over 15 amino acids. Germline CDR1 and CDR2: MNHEY and SMNVEV (reference sequence). Here the CDR3 DNA reads TGTGCCACCGGTTGGCTGGACTCCTCCACAGATACGCAGTATTTT. Translated, it gives CATGWLDSSTDTQYF.

This clone has only one observation. V usage is TRBV6-6 and J usage is TRBJ1-3; 9 nucleotides line up with TRBD1. The CDR3 consists of 14 residues. V dropped 2 bases and J dropped 9; count of bases not matched to a gene: 5. Germline V gene lookup returns CDR1 MNHNY and CDR2 SVGAGI (reference sequence). This chain's CDR3 is CASSYGTGSSTIYF. The CDR3 coding sequence is TGTGCCAGCAGTTACGGGACAGGGTCTAGCACCATATATTTT.

The chain joins TRBV9 to TRBJ2-1; D remains ambiguous. The CDR3 consists of 13 residues. V was trimmed by 0 bases and J by 8 bases, leaving 9 bases between them. The V gene's germline CDR1 is SGDLS and CDR2 YYNGEE. In DNA form, the CDR3 reads TGTGCCAGCAGCGTAGTAGAAGTCGATGAGCAGTTCTTC. Translating it yields CASSVVEVDEQFF.

The chain carries TRBV4-1 and TRBJ1-1; tentative D call: TRBD1 (5 bases). Trimming took off 0 bases at V and 4 bases at J, with 12 bases between the two ends. The germline CDR1 and CDR2 sequences are MGHRA and YSYEKL. The CDR3 is 15 amino acids. The CDR3 is CASSQDAGRGTEAFF. The CDR3 DNA follows: TGCGCCAGCAGCCAAGATGCAGGGAGGGGCACTGAAGCTTTCTTT.

V is TRBV27 and J is TRBJ2-7; 7 bases match TRBD1. The germline V gene has CDR1 MNHEY and CDR2 SMNVEV (reference sequence). V dropped 8 bases and J dropped 1; count of bases not matched to a gene: 5. This CDR3 is built from 13 residues. CDR3 residues: CASADRWSYEQYF. The CDR3 bases are TGTGCCAGCGCGGACAGGTGGTCCTACGAGCAGTACTTC.

V usage is TRBV5-4 and J usage is TRBJ2-3; the D gene is possibly TRBD1 (5 bases). Germline loops: CDR1 SGHNT, CDR2 YYREEE (reference sequence). The V gene lost 0 bases and the J gene lost 10 bases, with 9 bases spanning the gap. CDR3 length equals 12 residues. The DNA for the CDR3 is TGTGCCAGCAGCTTGGGCAGGGCTTCGCAGTATTTT. It yields the protein CASSLGRASQYF.

The V and J genes are TRBV19 and TRBJ2-1; D unclear. CDR3 length: 15 residues. V was clipped by 4 bases and J by 4 bases, with 14 bases between them. Per germline, CDR1 LNHDA and CDR2 SQIVND (reference sequence). The CDR3 sequence: CASSTPGPIYNEQFF. For the CDR3, the DNA is TGTGCCAGTAGTACTCCCGGGCCAATATACAATGAGCAGTTCTTC.

CDR3 bases: TGTGCCAGCAGCCGGACTAGCGACCGGGGGTGGCAGTTCTTC. Protein product: CASSRTSDRGWQFF. This chain links TRBV13 with TRBJ2-1; TRBD2 agrees at 9 bases. The CDR3 totals 14 residues. CDR1 is PRHDT and CDR2 is FYEKMQ in the germline V gene (reference sequence). Germline trimming cut 5 bases from V and 12 bases from J; bases unmatched to any gene: 11. The full variable domain, its missing parts supplied by reference TRBV13 and TRBJ2-1, is AAGVIQSPRHLIKEKRETATLKCYPIPRHDTVYWYQQGPGQDPQFLISFYEKMQSDKGSIPDRFSAQQFSDYHSELNMSSLELGDSALYFCASSRTSDRGWQFFGPGTRLTVL.

The CDR3 bases are TGTGCCAGCAGCCCGACAGGGCGAGGTTCACCCCTCCACTTT. Residues: CASSPTGRGSPLHF. The V gene is TRBV2, the J gene TRBJ1-6, with 7 bases that match TRBD1. The germline gives CDR1 SNHLY, CDR2 FYNNEI. The trim removed 6 bases at V and 9 bases at J, leaving 8 bases unmatched. The CDR3 contains 14 residues.

The gene calls are TRBV19 and TRBJ1-2; the D is unclear. V was shortened by 6 bases and J by 5 bases, with 13 bases between the two germline ends. The CDR3 contains 13 residues. Germline V gene sequence: CDR1 LNHDA, CDR2 SQIVND (reference sequence). The CDR3 coding sequence is TGTGCCAGTAGAAAATCGGGCTTTTATGGCTACACCTTC. It is translated as CASRKSGFYGYTF.

The J gene is TRBJ2-7, the V gene TRBV2; 13 nucleotides align to TRBD2. The CDR3 runs 14 residues. After removal of 7 bases from V and 3 bases from J, the junction contained 3 bases not matched to a gene. Germline V gives CDR1 SNHLY, CDR2 FYNNEI. CDR3 nucleotide sequence: TGTGCCAGCAATGGACTAGCGGGGGACTACGAGCAGTACTTC. Protein product: CASNGLAGDYEQYF.

The chain uses TRBV27 and TRBJ2-1; D may correspond to TRBD1 or TRBD2 (5 bases each). Germline V lookup: CDR1 MNHEY, CDR2 SMNVEV (reference sequence). V lost 2 bases, J lost 3 bases, and 23 bases lay in between. This CDR3 has 19 amino acids. CDR3 coding DNA: TGTGCCAGCAGTTTAACTGGGGACGGAAGGGGTCCGTACTACAATGAGCAGTTCTTC. Its protein is CASSLTGDGRGPYYNEQFF.

This clone was observed a few times. V and J are TRBV28 and TRBJ2-3; no clear D gene. This CDR3 has 11 residues. V lost 2 bases to trimming and J lost 8 bases, with 5 bases between them. The germline V gene has CDR1 MDHEN and CDR2 SYDVKM. CDR3 coding DNA: TGTGCCAGCAGTTTAGGAATTACGCAGTATTTT. This codes for CASSLGITQYF.

This chain uses TRBV6-5 with TRBJ2-5; D could derive from TRBD1 or TRBD2 (5 bases each). V was trimmed by 2 bases and J by 2 bases, leaving 12 bases between them. CDR1 MNHEY and CDR2 SVGAGI come from the germline V gene. The CDR3 is 15 residues long. Here the CDR3 DNA reads TGTGCCAGCAGTTACGGAGCAGGGAGTCAAGAGACCCAGTACTTC. The encoded protein is CASSYGAGSQETQYF.

The V gene is TRBV13, the J gene TRBJ2-7, with 9 bases matching TRBD1. Germline assignment: CDR1 PRHDT and CDR2 FYEKMQ (reference sequence). The length of the CDR3 is 13 residues. V lost 5 bases to trimming and J lost 4 bases; unmatched junction nucleotides: 3. The DNA of the CDR3 is TGTGCCAGCAGCCCCGGGACAGGGTACGAGCAGTACTTC. Amino acids: CASSPGTGYEQYF.

This rearrangement joins TRBV7-6 to TRBJ2-1; D gene ambiguous. This CDR3 region has 12 residues. Trimming took 5 bases from V and 9 from J, leaving 11 bases between them. Germline V gene lookup returns CDR1 SGHVS and CDR2 FNYEAQ. The CDR3 here is CASSHASGEQFF. The DNA for the CDR3 is TGTGCCAGCAGCCATGCTTCTGGTGAGCAGTTCTTC.

This chain uses TRBV14 with TRBJ2-7; D is uncertain. V was cut by 4 bases and J by 4 bases, with 23 bases left in between. The length of the CDR3 is 17 residues. Germline assignment: CDR1 SGHDN and CDR2 FVKESK. CDR3 amino acids: CASSLETEPRGIYEQYF. The CDR3 nucleotides are TGTGCCAGCAGCCTAGAGACGGAACCTCGTGGGATATACGAGCAGTACTTC.

J is TRBJ1-5 and V is TRBV4-3; TRBD1 matches at 7 bases. The CDR3 is 15 amino acids. V lost 0 bases to trimming and J lost 4 bases; unmatched junction nucleotides: 3. CDR1 is LGHNA, CDR2 YSLEER, per germline. The CDR3 here is CASSQDGTVNQPQHF. Here the CDR3 DNA reads TGCGCCAGCAGCCAAGACGGGACAGTTAATCAGCCCCAGCATTTT.